These 2 T cell receptor beta chains were sequenced from one sample in a study of CD8 T cells in ankylosing spondylitis. Study-level points and caveats: There was a TCR beta motif, made of several highly homologous variants, that appeared characteristic of ankylosing spondylitis blood.

These TCRs are of unknown antigen specificity. TCRdb re-derived calls from the 5' RACE reads in MiXCR, one entry per CDR3 protein. The sample contains approximately 550,000 distinct CDR3 sequences, roughly 13% of which appear only once. The sample was blood, either unsorted or a sorted T cell fraction (not recorded which). These receptor sequences come from a male donor with ankylosing spondylitis.

The chain employs TRBV27 and TRBJ1-2; 7 nucleotides align to TRBD1. Germline V lookup: CDR1 MNHEY, CDR2 SMNVEV (reference sequence). The CDR3 has 17 residues. V lost 6 bases and J lost 3; bases outside the gene matches: 16. The CDR3 region has the DNA TGTGCCAGCAGCAGTGCGCCTATGGTTACAGGGGACTATGGCTACACCTTC. Its protein is CASSSAPMVTGDYGYTF.

This clonotype was found many times. The chain joins TRBV12-3 or TRBV12-4 to TRBJ2-1; TRBD1 matches at 8 bases. The CDR3 covers 15 residues. Trimming removed 2 bases from V and 4 bases from J; junction bases left unmatched: 4. The CDR3 DNA sequence: TGTGCCAGCAGTTTATCAGGGGGCGCGTACAATGAGCAGTTCTTC. Translating gives CASSLSGGAYNEQFF.